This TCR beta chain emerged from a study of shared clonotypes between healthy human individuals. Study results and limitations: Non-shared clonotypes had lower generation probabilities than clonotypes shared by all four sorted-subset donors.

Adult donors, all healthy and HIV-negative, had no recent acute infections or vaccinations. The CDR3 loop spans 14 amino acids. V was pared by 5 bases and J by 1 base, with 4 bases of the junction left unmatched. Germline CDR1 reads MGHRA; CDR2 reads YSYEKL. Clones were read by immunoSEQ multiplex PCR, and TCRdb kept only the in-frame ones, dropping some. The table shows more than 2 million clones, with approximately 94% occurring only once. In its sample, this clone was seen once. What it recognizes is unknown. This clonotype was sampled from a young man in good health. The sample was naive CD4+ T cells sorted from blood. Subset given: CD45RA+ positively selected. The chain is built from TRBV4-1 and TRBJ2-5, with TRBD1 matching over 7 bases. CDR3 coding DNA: TGCGCCAGCAGCTACGGGACAGTCCAAGAGACCCAGTACTTC. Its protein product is CASSYGTVQETQYF.